The 2 T cell receptor beta chains in this list originate from one sample, sequenced in a study of blood T cell repertoires in COVID-19. Clones were read by immunoSEQ multiplex PCR, and TCRdb kept only the in-frame ones, dropping some. The sample contains around 260,000 clones, about 88% of which appear only once. Input material: PBMCs or T cells enriched from blood (not recorded which). These receptors all come from a man aged 30 to 39 with acute COVID-19.

V gene TRBV18 combines with J gene TRBJ2-1; 15 bases agree with TRBD2. The CDR3 is 15 amino acids. Germline assignment: CDR1 KGHSH and CDR2 LQKENI. V shed 10 bases, J shed 7 bases, and the junction held 8 bases outside the gene matches. The CDR3, as DNA: TGTGCCACTCGGACTAGCGGGGGGGCCGGGAATGAGCAGTTCTTC. Translation: CATRTSGGAGNEQFF.

This clone has at least ten counts. V and J are TRBV11-2 and TRBJ2-2, with D possibly being TRBD2 (5 bases). Germline V gene data show CDR1 as SGHAT and CDR2 as FQNNGV. The CDR3 is 14 amino acids. Trimming pared 3 bases from V and 6 bases from J, leaving 11 bases between. The CDR3 is CASSLNPGAGELFF. CDR3 nucleotides: TGTGCCAGCAGCTTGAATCCCGGGGCCGGGGAGCTGTTTTTT.